The 12 T cell receptor beta chains below were found in one sample sequenced in a study of CD8+CD57+ T cells in acquired aplastic anemia. Genomic DNA was employed as the template in profiling TCR beta VDJ and CDR3. Each CDR3 protein is one row after TCRdb ran MiXCR on the reads. Of 150,000 to 200,000 distinct CDR3 sequences in the sample, 50% to 75% were seen once. Input material: sorted CD4+, CD8+, or CD8+CD57+ T cells (not recorded which) from PBMCs. These receptors all stem from a human donor with severe aplastic anemia or a healthy control (not recorded which).

The V and J genes are TRBV9 and TRBJ1-1; possible D gene TRBD1, 6 bases. This CDR3 has 15 residues. CDR1 is SGDLS, CDR2 YYNGEE, per germline. Trimming stripped 3 bases from V and 5 bases from J, with 17 bases between. In DNA, the CDR3 is TGTGCCAGCAGCGCCAACACAGGGCTTGGGACTGAAGCTTTCTTT. Translation gives CASSANTGLGTEAFF.

This sequence joins TRBV15 and TRBJ2-5; D assignment may be TRBD1 or TRBD2 (6 bases each). Germline values: CDR1 LNHNV, CDR2 YYDKDF (reference sequence). The germline V and J ends were trimmed by 0 bases and 5 bases, with 25 bases remaining between them. The CDR3 extends over 19 amino acids. CDR3 residues: CATSRDNAPVADTGETQYF. For the CDR3, the DNA is TGTGCCACCAGCAGAGATAATGCCCCGGTAGCGGATACAGGGGAGACCCAGTACTTC. Based on the CDR3 plus reference TRBV15 and TRBJ2-5, the full variable domain is DAMVIQNPRYQVTQFGKPVTLSCSQTLNHNVMYWYQQKSSQAPKLLFHYYDKDFNNEADTPDNFQSRRPNTSFCFLDIRSPGLGDTAMYLCATSRDNAPVADTGETQYFGPGTRLLVL.

This clonotype was counted a few times. A much larger clonotype is one base distant, so this may be a read error. This chain joins TRBV5-8 and TRBJ2-3; TRBD2 is a possible D gene (6 bases). From germline, CDR1 is SGHTS and CDR2 YDEGEE. This CDR3 is 15 amino acids long. The CDR3 bases are TGTGCCAGCAGCCACGGGACTGCTAGCACAGATACGCTGTATTTT. This translates into CASSHGTASTDTLYF.

The chain recombines TRBV5-4 with TRBJ2-6; 9 positions match TRBD1. This CDR3 contains 17 residues. V shed 1 base, J shed 4 bases, and the junction held 6 bases outside the gene matches. Germline V lookup: CDR1 SGHNT, CDR2 YYREEE (reference sequence). The chain's CDR3 is CASSLTGGASGANVLTF. The DNA of the CDR3 is TGTGCCAGCAGCTTGACAGGGGGCGCTTCGGGGGCCAACGTCCTGACTTTC. The variable domain in full, completed from reference TRBV5-4 and TRBJ2-6, reads ETGVTQSPTHLIKTRGQQVTLRCSSQSGHNTVSWYQQALGQGPQFIFQYYREEENGRGNFPPRFSGLQFPNYSSELNVNALELDDSALYLCASSLTGGASGANVLTFGAGSRLTVL.

The rearrangement joins TRBV2 to TRBJ2-5, with TRBD1 matching over 10 bases. CDR1 is SNHLY and CDR2 is FYNNEI in the germline V gene. This CDR3 region has 15 residues. The V gene end was trimmed by 5 bases and the J gene end by 2 bases; junction bases not matched to a gene: 5. The CDR3 loop reads CASSSPGQGQETQYF. The CDR3 DNA is TGTGCCAGCAGTAGTCCGGGACAGGGGCAAGAGACCCAGTACTTC.

This chain connects TRBV20-1 to TRBJ1-6; tentative D call: TRBD1 (5 bases). V was pared by 0 bases and J by 9 bases, with 6 bases between. The CDR3 runs 12 residues. Germline lookup yields CDR1 DFQATT and CDR2 SNEGSKA (reference sequence). Written as DNA, the CDR3 is TGCAGTGCTAGAGAGGGGGTTTCACCCCTCCACTTT. Translated: CSAREGVSPLHF.

A few counts support this clonotype. This chain uses TRBV5-8 with TRBJ1-1; tentative D call: TRBD1 (5 bases). Looked up from germline, CDR1 is SGHTS and CDR2 is YDEGEE. V was clipped by 2 bases and J by 4 bases, with 6 bases between them. CDR3 length: 12 amino acids. The CDR3 loop reads CASSFRGTEAFF. The DNA of the CDR3 is TGTGCCAGCAGCTTTAGGGGCACTGAAGCTTTCTTT.

The chain is built from TRBV7-9 and TRBJ2-7, with D possibly TRBD1 on 6 matching bases. V lost 11 bases and J lost 4, with 18 bases in between. This CDR3 region has 13 residues. From germline, CDR1 is SEHNR and CDR2 FQNEAQ (reference sequence). Here the CDR3 DNA reads TGTGCCCTAGCCCAAGAGGGGGATTACGAGCAGTACTTC. It codes for CALAQEGDYEQYF.

In DNA form, the CDR3 reads TGCGCCAGCAGTCGTCAGCCTGGTCGGGATACGCAGTATTTT. This translates into CASSRQPGRDTQYF. The V and J genes are TRBV10-1 and TRBJ2-3; D unresolved. The CDR3 extends over 14 amino acids. Germline lookup yields CDR1 WNHNN and CDR2 SYGVQD (reference sequence). V was cut by 5 bases and J by 6 bases, with 15 bases left in between.

The chain combines TRBV7-2 with TRBJ2-7; 9 positions agree with TRBD2. With 0 bases clipped from V and 4 bases from J, the junction kept 4 bases outside the gene matches. Germline assignment: CDR1 SGHTA and CDR2 FQGNSA. The CDR3 consists of 15 residues. This chain's CDR3 is CASSLARGGNYEQYF. In nucleotides, the CDR3 is TGTGCCAGCAGCTTAGCGCGGGGGGGGAATTACGAGCAGTACTTC.

The rearrangement uses TRBV24-1 and TRBJ2-5, with TRBD2 identical over 7 bases. The germline V gene has CDR1 KGHDR and CDR2 SFDVKD. The CDR3 extends over 14 amino acids. The ends lost 6 bases at V and 5 bases at J; junction bases unmatched: 8. The CDR3 coding sequence is TGTGCCACCAGTTTGCGGGGGAGTTGGGAGACCCAGTACTTC. Amino acid sequence: CATSLRGSWETQYF.

In regard to this clonotype: This may be a read error: a much more frequent sequence differs by one nucleotide. This chain links TRBV12-3 or TRBV12-4 with TRBJ1-3, with a weak D call TRBD1 (5 bases). The V end was cut by 5 bases, the J end by 0 bases, with 11 bases between. The CDR3 loop spans 15 amino acids. CDR3 residues: CASSRGSPSGNTIYF. CDR3 coding DNA: TGTGCCAGCAGTCGGGGCAGCCCCTCTGGAAACACCATATATTTT.